The 6 T cell receptor beta chains in this list originate from one sample, sequenced in a study of blood T cell repertoires in COVID-19. Profiling relied on immunoSEQ multiplex PCR, and the TCRdb table lists in-frame clones only, not all of them. The profile covers roughly 88,000 clones, with 80% to 90% appearing a single time and around 16% taken by the ten largest. Specimen: peripheral blood. The receptors here all came from a woman at least 80 years old with acute or convalescent COVID-19.

The DNA for the CDR3 is TGTGCCTGGAGCCCGGGGGTTAGGGCTCGGGGCTACACCTTC. Amino acid sequence: CAWSPGVRARGYTF. This rearrangement joins TRBV30 to TRBJ1-2; weak D call: TRBD1 (5 bases). This CDR3 spans 14 amino acids. The V gene lost 3 bases and the J gene lost 8 bases, with 19 bases spanning the gap. Germline V gives CDR1 GTSNPN, CDR2 SVGIG (reference sequence).

V and J are TRBV28 and TRBJ1-5; TRBD1 might be the D (6 bases). CDR1 MDHEN and CDR2 SYDVKM come from the germline V gene. The V and J ends lost 3 bases and 3 bases respectively, with 18 bases between them. The CDR3 sequence is 17 residues long. Here the CDR3 reads CASSFWGGQGFNQPQHF. The DNA of the CDR3 is TGTGCCAGCAGTTTCTGGGGGGGGCAGGGGTTCAATCAGCCCCAGCATTTT. Variable domain in full (rest from reference TRBV28 and TRBJ1-5): DVKVTQSSRYLVKRTGEKVFLECVQDMDHENMFWYRQDPGLGLRLIYFSYDVKMKEKGDIPEGYSVSREKKERFSLILESASTNQTSMYLCASSFWGGQGFNQPQHFGDGTRLSIL.

The chain couples TRBV9 to TRBJ1-1; TRBD1 is a possible D gene (6 bases). The CDR3 contains 14 residues. Germline assignment: CDR1 SGDLS and CDR2 YYNGEE. V was cut by 2 bases and J by 0 bases, with 8 bases left in between. The CDR3 protein is CASSVTGMNTEAFF. DNA for the CDR3: TGTGCCAGCAGCGTTACAGGGATGAACACTGAAGCTTTCTTT.

The chain has TRBV2 and TRBJ2-2, with D possibly being TRBD1 (6 bases). V lost 5 bases, J lost 6 bases, and 16 bases lay in between. The CDR3 runs 15 residues. Germline assignment: CDR1 SNHLY and CDR2 FYNNEI. The CDR3 DNA is TGTGCCAGCAGTTCTAGGACAGTGGTCTCCGGGGAGCTGTTTTTT. This encodes CASSSRTVVSGELFF. The whole variable domain, remainder taken from reference TRBV2 and TRBJ2-2, is EPEVTQTPSHQVTQMGQEVILRCVPISNHLYFYWYRQILGQKVEFLVSFYNNEISEKSEIFDDQFSVERPDGSNFTLKIRSTKLEDSAMYFCASSSRTVVSGELFFGEGSRLTVL.

The chain carries TRBV19 and TRBJ2-2; 10 nucleotides align to TRBD2. The J segment lost 3 bases and the V segment lost 2 bases, leaving 9 bases of the junction unmatched. Germline assignment: CDR1 LNHDA and CDR2 SQIVND (reference sequence). This CDR3 has 18 amino acids. The CDR3 protein is CASSILPGLARHTGELFF. The CDR3 DNA follows: TGTGCCAGTAGTATATTACCGGGACTAGCGAGGCACACCGGGGAGCTGTTTTTT.

The V call is TRBV7-8, the J call TRBJ2-7; weak D call: TRBD1 (7 bases). Germline V CDR1 and CDR2: SGHVS, FQNEAQ. V was clipped by 5 bases and J by 4 bases, with 15 bases between them. The CDR3 totals 14 residues. This chain's CDR3 is CASSPWTGGYEQYF. The CDR3 DNA sequence: TGTGCCAGCAGCCCCTGGACAGGAGGGTACGAGCAGTACTTC. Variable domain in full (rest from reference TRBV7-8 and TRBJ2-7): GAGVSQSPRYKVAKRGQDVALRCDPISGHVSLFWYQQALGQGPEFLTYFQNEAQLDKSGLPSDRFFAERPEGSVSTLKIQRTQQEDSAVYLCASSPWTGGYEQYFGPGTRLTVT.